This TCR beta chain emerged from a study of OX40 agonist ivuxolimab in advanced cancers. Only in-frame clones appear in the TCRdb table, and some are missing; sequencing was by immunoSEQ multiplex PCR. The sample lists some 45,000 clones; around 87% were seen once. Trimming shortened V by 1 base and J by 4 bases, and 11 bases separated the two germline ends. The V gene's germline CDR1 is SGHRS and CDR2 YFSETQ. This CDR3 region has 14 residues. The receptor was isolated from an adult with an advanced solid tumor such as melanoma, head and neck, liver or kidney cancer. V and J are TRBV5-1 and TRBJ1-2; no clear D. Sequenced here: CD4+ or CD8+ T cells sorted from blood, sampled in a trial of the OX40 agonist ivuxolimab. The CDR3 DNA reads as TGCGCCAGCAGCTTGATCCCGGAGATCTATGGCTACACCTTC. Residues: CASSLIPEIYGYTF.